These T cell receptor beta chains were read from a single sample in a study of T cell responses to AZD1222 COVID-19 vaccine. The assay was immunoSEQ multiplex PCR, and TCRdb's table has in-frame clones only and misses some. The table lists 140,000 or so clones, roughly 94% of them singletons. This specimen consisted of peripheral blood, obtained on day 0 of AZD1222 vaccination. These receptors all come from an adult in good health. Both conserved end residues are part of each CDR3. A D gene is named only where the DNA matches it firmly. The size of a clone is reported for some rows only, either as once, few or many, or as a class for expanded clones.

J | V | size | D | DNA | CDR3
TRBJ2-7 | TRBV19 | NA | TRBD1 | TGTGCCAGTAGTAGGCCCGGACAGGCGTCCTACGAGCAGTACTTC | CASSRPGQASYEQYF
TRBJ2-2 | TRBV3-1/TRBV3-2 | NA | NA | TGTGCCAGCAGCAGGACTTCAACCGGGGAGCTGTTTTTT | CASSRTSTGELFF
TRBJ1-2 | TRBV18 | NA | TRBD1 | TGTGCCAGCCGTGGGACAGCAATCTATGGCTACACCTTC | CASRGTAIYGYTF
TRBJ2-3 | TRBV4-1 | NA | NA | TGCGCCAGCAACCCAGGTCGGGGGGCCGCAGATACGCAGTATTTT | CASNPGRGAADTQYF
TRBJ2-7 | TRBV25-1 | NA | TRBD1 | TGTGCCAGCAGTGAACCGGGACAGCTCTACGAGCAGTACTTC | CASSEPGQLYEQYF
TRBJ1-2 | TRBV3-1/TRBV3-2 | NA | NA | TGTGCCAGCAGCCAAGAACCAGCTGAGGACACTTATGGCTACACCTTC | CASSQEPAEDTYGYTF
TRBJ2-5 | TRBV19 | NA | NA | TGTGCCAGTAGTATGAACAACCAAGAGACCCAGTACTTC | CASSMNNQETQYF
TRBJ2-1 | TRBV6-5 | NA | NA | TGTGCCAGCAGTTCAGGGATGGGTGATGGCTACAATGAGCAGTTCTTC | CASSSGMGDGYNEQFF
TRBJ2-6 | TRBV3-1/TRBV3-2 | NA | NA | TGTGCCAGCAGCCAAGATCTTTTGGGGATCTCTGGGGCCAACGTCCTGACTTTC | CASSQDLLGISGANVLTF
TRBJ2-2 | TRBV6-2/TRBV6-3 | NA | TRBD1 | TGTGCCAGCAGTACCCCCAACAGGGGCCGTCGTTCGGACACCGGGGAGCTGTTTTTT | CASSTPNRGRRSDTGELFF
TRBJ1-2 | TRBV27 | NA | TRBD1 | TGTGCCAGCAGTACAAGGACAGGGGCGATCTCTGGGGCGAATGGCTACACCTTC | CASSTRTGAISGANGYTF
TRBJ1-3 | TRBV19 | NA | NA | TGTGCCAGTAGGCGGGGTCACTCCGGCTCTGGAAACACCATATATTTT | CASRRGHSGSGNTIYF
TRBJ2-7 | TRBV18 | NA | TRBD1 | TGTGCCAGCTCACGGGGACAGAACTACGAGCAGTACTTC | CASSRGQNYEQYF
TRBJ1-2 | TRBV5-1 | few | TRBD1 | TGCGCCAGCAGCCCAGGGACAGGGCAAGGCTACACCTTC | CASSPGTGQGYTF
TRBJ2-1 | TRBV7-7 | NA | TRBD2 | TGTGCTAGCAGCCCACTAGCGGGGAGATACAATGAGCAGTTCTTC | CASSPLAGRYNEQFF
TRBJ2-7 | TRBV12-3/TRBV12-4 | NA | TRBD1 | TGTGCCAGCAGTCGGGACAGGGACTACGAGCAGTACTTC | CASSRDRDYEQYF
TRBJ2-5 | TRBV29-1 | NA | NA | TGCAGCGCGATTAGACCTGGTTCCCAAGAGACCCAGTACTTC | CSAIRPGSQETQYF
TRBJ2-3 | TRBV24-1 | once | TRBD2 | TGTGCCACCAGTGATTCAACTAGCGGACTCACAGATACGCAGTATTTT | CATSDSTSGLTDTQYF
TRBJ2-1 | TRBV9 | NA | NA | TGTGCCAGCAGCGTAGGGTCCCCGAGGGACGCCTACAATGAGCAGTTCTTC | CASSVGSPRDAYNEQFF
TRBJ1-1 | TRBV11-3 | NA | TRBD1 | TGTGCCAGCAGCTCGGACAGGGGAGCGACTGAAGCTTTCTTT | CASSSDRGATEAFF
TRBJ2-1 | TRBV7-9 | NA | TRBD1 | TGTGCCAGCAGCTTAGGAGGGGGCAGAAGCTACAATGAGCAGTTCTTC | CASSLGGGRSYNEQFF
TRBJ2-5 | TRBV18 | NA | NA | TGTGCCAGCTCCCAGGGACCAAAAGAGACCCAGTACTTC | CASSQGPKETQYF
TRBJ1-1 | TRBV29-1 | NA | NA | TGCAGCGTTGACGGGATGAACACTGAAGCTTTCTTT | CSVDGMNTEAFF
TRBJ2-2 | TRBV6-5 | NA | NA | TGTGCCAGCACTCTCGGACTGAGCACCGGGGAGCTGTTTTTT | CASTLGLSTGELFF
TRBJ1-2 | TRBV11-2 | NA | TRBD1 | TGTGCCAGCAGCTACAGACAGGGCTATGGCTACACCTTC | CASSYRQGYGYTF
TRBJ1-1 | TRBV12-3/TRBV12-4 | once | NA | TGTGCCAGCAGTTTAGGGGTGCCTGAAGCTTTCTTT | CASSLGVPEAFF
TRBJ2-5 | TRBV6-5 | once | TRBD1 | TGTGCCAGCAGTTACGGGACAGTCCAAGAGACCCAGTACTTC | CASSYGTVQETQYF
TRBJ2-3 | TRBV6-2/TRBV6-3 | NA | NA | TGTGCCAGCAGTTACTCACGTGGGGGAACCGATACGCAGTATTTT | CASSYSRGGTDTQYF
TRBJ1-6 | TRBV6-2/TRBV6-3 | NA | TRBD1 | TGTGCCAGCAGCCTCGGACAGGATCCTTTCCCCCTCCACTTT | CASSLGQDPFPLHF